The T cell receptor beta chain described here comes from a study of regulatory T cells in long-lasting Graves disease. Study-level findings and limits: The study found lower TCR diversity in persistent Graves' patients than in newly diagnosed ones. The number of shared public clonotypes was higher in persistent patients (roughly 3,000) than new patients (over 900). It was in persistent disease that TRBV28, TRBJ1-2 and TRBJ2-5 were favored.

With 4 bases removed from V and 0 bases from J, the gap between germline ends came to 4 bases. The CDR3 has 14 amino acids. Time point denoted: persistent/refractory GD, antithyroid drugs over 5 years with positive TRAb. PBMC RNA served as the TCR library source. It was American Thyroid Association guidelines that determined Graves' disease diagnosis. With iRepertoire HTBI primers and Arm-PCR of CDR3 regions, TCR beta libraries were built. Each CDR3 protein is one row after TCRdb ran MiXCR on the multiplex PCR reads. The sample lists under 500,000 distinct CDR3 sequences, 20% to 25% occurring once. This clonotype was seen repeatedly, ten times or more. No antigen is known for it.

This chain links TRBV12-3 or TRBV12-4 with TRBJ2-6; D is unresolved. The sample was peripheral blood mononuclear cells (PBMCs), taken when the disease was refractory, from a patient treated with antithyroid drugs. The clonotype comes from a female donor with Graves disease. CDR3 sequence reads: CASSSSSGANVLTF. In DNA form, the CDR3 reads TGTGCCAGCAGTTCCAGCTCTGGGGCCAACGTCCTGACTTTC.